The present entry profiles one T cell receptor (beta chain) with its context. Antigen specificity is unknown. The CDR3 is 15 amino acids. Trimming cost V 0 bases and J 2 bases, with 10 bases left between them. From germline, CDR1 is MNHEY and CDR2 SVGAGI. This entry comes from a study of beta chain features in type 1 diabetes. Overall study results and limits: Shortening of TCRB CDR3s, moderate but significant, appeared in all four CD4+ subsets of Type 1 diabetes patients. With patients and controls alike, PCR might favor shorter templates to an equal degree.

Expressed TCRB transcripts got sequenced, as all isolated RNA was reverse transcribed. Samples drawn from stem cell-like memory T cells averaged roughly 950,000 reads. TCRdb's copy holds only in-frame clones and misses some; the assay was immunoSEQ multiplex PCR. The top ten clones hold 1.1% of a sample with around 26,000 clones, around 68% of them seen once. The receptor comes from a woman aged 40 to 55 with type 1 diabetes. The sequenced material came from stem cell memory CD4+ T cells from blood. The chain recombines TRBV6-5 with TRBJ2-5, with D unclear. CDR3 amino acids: CASSYSWSQQETQYF. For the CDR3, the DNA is TGTGCCAGCAGTTACTCGTGGAGTCAGCAAGAGACCCAGTACTTC.